This TCR beta chain appears in the sequencing data of a study of cytomegalovirus exposure and HLA in healthy donors. Whole-study results and caveats: Published work reported that the classifier diagnosed cytomegalovirus status with high specificity and sensitivity.

TCRdb's copy holds only in-frame clones and misses some; the assay was immunoSEQ multiplex PCR. The table shows under 150,000 clones, with 88% occurring only once. A word on this clone: As yet, its antigen is unknown.

Trimming cost V 4 bases and J 7 bases, with 20 bases left between them. The length of the CDR3 is 15 residues. CDR1 is SGHNT, CDR2 YYREEE, per germline (reference sequence). The gene calls are TRBV5-4 and TRBJ1-1; D remains ambiguous. The specimen sequenced was PBMCs. The TCR sequence derives from a woman under 30 in good health and CMV-seropositive. The chain's CDR3 is CASSRLWAKGDEAFF. The CDR3 coding sequence is TGTGCCAGCAGCCGACTGTGGGCAAAGGGAGATGAAGCTTTCTTT.